This T cell receptor beta chain was captured in a study of CXCR3-negative and CXCR3-positive naive CD8 T cells. Study-wide background: Sequencing gave some 130 million TRB reads overall, about 1.5 +/- 0.3 million per library.

cDNA libraries for TRB were generated by 5' RACE incorporating UMI labels. From its re-call of the 5' RACE reads, TCRdb lists each CDR3 protein once, without DNA. This sample's table reports over 150,000 distinct CDR3 sequences. Germline assignment: CDR1 SGHAT and CDR2 FQNNGV. There are 17 residues in the CDR3. Points from the study as a whole: Naive cells positive for CXCR3 carried more hydrophobic TRB CDR3s than CXCR3-negative ones. TRB CDR3 properties were used to infer TCR strength, and surface CD5 was comparable between naive subsets. The study found CXCR3 expression partially decreased after cryopreservation and ran most assays on fresh PBMCs.

As regards this clonotype: Its antigen is as yet unknown.

The gene calls are TRBV11-2 and TRBJ2-1; TCRdb names TRBD1, which stays unverified in the absence of DNA. The receptor comes from a human donor in good health. Some clones in this sample may be carry-over from other donors' samples. The sequencing sample was made of naive CXCR3+ CD8+ T cells from blood. As to subset: CD45RO-CCR7+CD27+CD95- naive CD8+ T cells expressing CXCR3 (TNR3+). CDR3 sequence: CASSLGTGSSSYNEQFF.